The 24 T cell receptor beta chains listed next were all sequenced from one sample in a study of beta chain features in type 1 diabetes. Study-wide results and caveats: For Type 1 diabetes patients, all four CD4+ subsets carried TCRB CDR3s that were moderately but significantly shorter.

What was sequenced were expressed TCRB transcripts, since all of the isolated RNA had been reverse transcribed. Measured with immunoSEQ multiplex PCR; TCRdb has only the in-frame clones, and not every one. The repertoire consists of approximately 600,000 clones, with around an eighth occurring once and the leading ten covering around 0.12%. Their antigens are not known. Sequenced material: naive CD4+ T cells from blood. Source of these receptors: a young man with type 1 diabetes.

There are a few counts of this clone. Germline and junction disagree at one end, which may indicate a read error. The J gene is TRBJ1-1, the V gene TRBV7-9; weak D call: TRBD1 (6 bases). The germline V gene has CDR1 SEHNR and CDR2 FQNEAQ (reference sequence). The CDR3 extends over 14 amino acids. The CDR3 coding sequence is TGTGCCAGCAGCTTAGTCCAGGGGAACGCTGAAGCTTTCTTT. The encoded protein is CASSLVQGNAEAFF.

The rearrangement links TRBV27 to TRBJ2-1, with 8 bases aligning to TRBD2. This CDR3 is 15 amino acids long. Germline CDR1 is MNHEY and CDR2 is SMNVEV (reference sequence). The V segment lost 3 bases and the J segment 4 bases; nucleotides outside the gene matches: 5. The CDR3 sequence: CASSFIGGDYNEQFF. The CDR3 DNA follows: TGTGCCAGCAGTTTTATCGGGGGGGATTACAATGAGCAGTTCTTC.

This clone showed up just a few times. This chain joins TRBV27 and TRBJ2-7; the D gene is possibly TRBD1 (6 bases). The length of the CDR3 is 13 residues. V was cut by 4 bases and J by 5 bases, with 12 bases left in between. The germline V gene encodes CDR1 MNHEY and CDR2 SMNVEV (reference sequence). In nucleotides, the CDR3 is TGTGCCAGCAGTTCCTCCAGGGGCCACGAGCAGTACTTC. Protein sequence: CASSSSRGHEQYF.

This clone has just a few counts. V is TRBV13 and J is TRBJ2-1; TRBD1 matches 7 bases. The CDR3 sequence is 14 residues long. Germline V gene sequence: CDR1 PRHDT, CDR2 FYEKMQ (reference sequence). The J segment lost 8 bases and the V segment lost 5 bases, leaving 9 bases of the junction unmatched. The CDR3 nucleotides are TGTGCCAGCAGCAACCGACAGGGCCGTCATGAGCAGTTCTTC. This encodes CASSNRQGRHEQFF.

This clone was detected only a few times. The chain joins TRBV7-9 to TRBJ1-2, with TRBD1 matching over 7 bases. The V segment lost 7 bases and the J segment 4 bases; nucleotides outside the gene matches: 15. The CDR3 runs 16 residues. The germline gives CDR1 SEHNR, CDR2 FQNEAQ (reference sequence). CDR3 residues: CASTLGQLATSYGYTF. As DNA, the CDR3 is TGTGCCAGCACATTGGGACAGCTCGCTACCAGCTATGGCTACACCTTC.

The CDR3 sequence: CASSSWTDQPQHF. The CDR3 DNA sequence: TGTGCCAGCAGCTCCTGGACGGATCAGCCCCAGCATTTT. The V gene is TRBV5-6, the J gene TRBJ1-5; D is unresolved. From germline, CDR1 is SGHDT and CDR2 YYEEEE. The CDR3 loop spans 13 amino acids. V lost 3 bases and J lost 5, with 9 bases in between.

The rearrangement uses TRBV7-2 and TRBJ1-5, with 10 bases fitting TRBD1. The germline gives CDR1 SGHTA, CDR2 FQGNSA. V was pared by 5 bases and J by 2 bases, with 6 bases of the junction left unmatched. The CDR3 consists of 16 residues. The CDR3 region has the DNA TGTGCCAGCAGCCAGACCGGGACAGGGGGCAATCAGCCCCAGCATTTT. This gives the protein CASSQTGTGGNQPQHF.

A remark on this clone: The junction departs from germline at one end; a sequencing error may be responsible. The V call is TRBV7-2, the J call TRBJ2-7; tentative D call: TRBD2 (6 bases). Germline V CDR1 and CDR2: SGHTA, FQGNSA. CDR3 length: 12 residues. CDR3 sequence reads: CASSLVGGAPSF. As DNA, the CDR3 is TGTGCCAGCAGCTTAGTGGGCGGGGCCCCCAGCTTC. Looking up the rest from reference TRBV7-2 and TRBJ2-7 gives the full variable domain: GAGVSQSPSNKVTEKGKDVELRCDPISGHTALYWYRQSLGQGLEFLIYFQGNSAPDKSGLPSDRFSAERTGGSVSTLTIQRTQQEDSAVYLCASSLVGGAPSFGPGTRLTVT.

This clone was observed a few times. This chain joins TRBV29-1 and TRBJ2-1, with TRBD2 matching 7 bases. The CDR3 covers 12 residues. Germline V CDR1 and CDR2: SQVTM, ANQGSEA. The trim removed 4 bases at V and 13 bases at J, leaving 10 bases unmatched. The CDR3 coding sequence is TGCAGCGTTGGGTATAGCGGGTATTCTCAGTTCTTC. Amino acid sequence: CSVGYSGYSQFF.

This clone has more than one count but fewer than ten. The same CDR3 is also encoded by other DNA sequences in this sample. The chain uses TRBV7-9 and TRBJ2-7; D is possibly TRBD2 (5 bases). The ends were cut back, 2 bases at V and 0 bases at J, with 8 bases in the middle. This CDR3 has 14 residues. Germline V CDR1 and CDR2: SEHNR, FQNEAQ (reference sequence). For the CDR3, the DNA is TGTGCCAGCAGCTTACAGGAGGTCTCCTACGAGCAGTACTTC. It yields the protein CASSLQEVSYEQYF.

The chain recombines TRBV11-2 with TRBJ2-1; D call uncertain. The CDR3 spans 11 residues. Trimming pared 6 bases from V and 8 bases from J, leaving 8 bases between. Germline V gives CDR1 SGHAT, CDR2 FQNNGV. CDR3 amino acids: CASRFSYEQFF. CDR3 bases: TGTGCCAGCAGGTTCTCGTATGAGCAGTTCTTC.

The CDR3 region is CASSLDRETQYF. CDR3 sequence (DNA): TGTGCCAGCAGCTTGGATCGAGAGACCCAGTACTTC. The V and J genes are TRBV5-4 and TRBJ2-5; D ambiguous. CDR3 size: 12 residues. Germline values: CDR1 SGHNT, CDR2 YYREEE (reference sequence). V shed 0 bases and J shed 4 bases, with 4 bases lying between them.

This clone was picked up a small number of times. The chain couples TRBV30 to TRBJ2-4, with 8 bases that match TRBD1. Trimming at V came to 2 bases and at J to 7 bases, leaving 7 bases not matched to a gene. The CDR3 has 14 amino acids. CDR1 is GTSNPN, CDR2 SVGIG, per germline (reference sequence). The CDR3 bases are TGTGCCTGGAGTCTTACAGGGGGTTCGAACATTCAGTACTTC. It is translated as CAWSLTGGSNIQYF. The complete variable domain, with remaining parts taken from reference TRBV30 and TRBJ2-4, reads SQTIHQWPATLVQPVGSPLSLECTVEGTSNPNLYWYRQAAGRGLQLLFYSVGIGQISSEVPQNLSASRPQDRQFILSSKKLLLSDSGFYLCAWSLTGGSNIQYFGAGTRLSVL.

The CDR3 nucleotides read TGTGCCAGCAGTCGACAGGAAAGCTCCTACGAGCAGTACTTC. Amino acid sequence: CASSRQESSYEQYF. The V call is TRBV11-2, the J call TRBJ2-7; TRBD1 might be the D (6 bases). From germline, CDR1 is SGHAT and CDR2 FQNNGV. The V end was cut by 6 bases, the J end by 0 bases, with 12 bases between. CDR3 length equals 14 residues.

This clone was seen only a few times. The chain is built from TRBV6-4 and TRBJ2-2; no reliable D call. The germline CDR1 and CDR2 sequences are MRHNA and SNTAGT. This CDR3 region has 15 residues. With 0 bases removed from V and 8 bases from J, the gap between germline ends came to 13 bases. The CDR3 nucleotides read TGTGCCAGCAGTGACTCCCCGGCTGGGATAGGGGAGCTGTTTTTT. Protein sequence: CASSDSPAGIGELFF.

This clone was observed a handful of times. The CDR3 is CASSSGTGEYF. CDR3 coding DNA: TGTGCCAGCAGCTCCGGGACAGGGGAGTACTTC. The J gene is TRBJ2-7, the V gene TRBV11-2, with TRBD1 matching 10 bases. The germline gives CDR1 SGHAT, CDR2 FQNNGV. The CDR3 consists of 11 residues. Trimming at V came to 4 bases and at J to 11 bases, leaving 2 bases not matched to a gene.

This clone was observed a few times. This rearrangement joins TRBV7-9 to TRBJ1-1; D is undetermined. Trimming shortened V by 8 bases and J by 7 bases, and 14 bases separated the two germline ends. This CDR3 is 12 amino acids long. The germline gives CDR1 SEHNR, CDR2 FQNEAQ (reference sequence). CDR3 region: CASGPSDYEAFF. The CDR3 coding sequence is TGTGCCAGCGGCCCGAGCGATTATGAAGCTTTCTTT. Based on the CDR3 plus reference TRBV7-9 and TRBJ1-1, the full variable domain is DTGVSQNPRHKITKRGQNVTFRCDPISEHNRLYWYRQTLGQGPEFLTYFQNEAQLEKSRLLSDRFSAERPKGSFSTLEIQRTEQGDSAMYLCASGPSDYEAFFGQGTRLTVV.

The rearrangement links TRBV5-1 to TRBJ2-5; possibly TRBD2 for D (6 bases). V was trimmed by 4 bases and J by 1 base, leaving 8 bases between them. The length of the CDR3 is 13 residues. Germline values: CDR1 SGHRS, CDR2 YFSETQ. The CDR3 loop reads CASSRGIQETQYF. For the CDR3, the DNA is TGCGCCAGCAGCCGCGGGATCCAAGAGACCCAGTACTTC.

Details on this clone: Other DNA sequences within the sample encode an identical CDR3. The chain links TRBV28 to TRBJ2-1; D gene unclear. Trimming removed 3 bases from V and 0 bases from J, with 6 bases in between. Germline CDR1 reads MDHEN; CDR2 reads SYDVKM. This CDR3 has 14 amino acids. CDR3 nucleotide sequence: TGTGCCAGCAGTTTGGAGAGCTCCTACAATGAGCAGTTCTTC. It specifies CASSLESSYNEQFF.

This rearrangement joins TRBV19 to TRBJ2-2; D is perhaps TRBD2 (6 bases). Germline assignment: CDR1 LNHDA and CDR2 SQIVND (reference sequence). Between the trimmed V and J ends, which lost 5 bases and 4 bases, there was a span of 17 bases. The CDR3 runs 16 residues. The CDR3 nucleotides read TGTGCCAGTAGTTCTCGGACCGCCGGGAGCACCGGGGAGCTGTTTTTT. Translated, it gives CASSSRTAGSTGELFF.

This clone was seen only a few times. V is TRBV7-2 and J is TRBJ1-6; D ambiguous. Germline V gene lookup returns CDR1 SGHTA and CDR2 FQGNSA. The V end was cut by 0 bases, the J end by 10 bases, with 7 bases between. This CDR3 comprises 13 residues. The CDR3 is CASSLAVRSPLHF. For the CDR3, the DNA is TGTGCCAGCAGCTTAGCGGTTAGGTCACCCCTCCACTTT.

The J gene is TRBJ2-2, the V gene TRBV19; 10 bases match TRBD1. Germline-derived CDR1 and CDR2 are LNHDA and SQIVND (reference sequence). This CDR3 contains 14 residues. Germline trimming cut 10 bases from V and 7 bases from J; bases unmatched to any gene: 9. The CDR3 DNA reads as TGTGCCACCCTGCCCGGGACAGGGGTCGGGGAGCTGTTTTTT. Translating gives CATLPGTGVGELFF.

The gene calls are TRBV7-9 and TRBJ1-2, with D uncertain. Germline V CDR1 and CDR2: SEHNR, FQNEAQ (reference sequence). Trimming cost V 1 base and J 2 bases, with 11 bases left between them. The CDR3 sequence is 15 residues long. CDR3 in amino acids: CASSLVPGSNYGYTF. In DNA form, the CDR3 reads TGTGCCAGCAGCTTAGTTCCGGGGTCCAACTATGGCTACACCTTC.

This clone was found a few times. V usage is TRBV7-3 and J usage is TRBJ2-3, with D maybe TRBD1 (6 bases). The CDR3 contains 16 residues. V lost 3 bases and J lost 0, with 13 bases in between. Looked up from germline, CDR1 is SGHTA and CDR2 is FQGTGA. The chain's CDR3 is CASSFRGSSSTDTQYF. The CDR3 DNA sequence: TGTGCCAGCAGCTTCAGGGGTTCGTCTAGCACAGATACGCAGTATTTT.